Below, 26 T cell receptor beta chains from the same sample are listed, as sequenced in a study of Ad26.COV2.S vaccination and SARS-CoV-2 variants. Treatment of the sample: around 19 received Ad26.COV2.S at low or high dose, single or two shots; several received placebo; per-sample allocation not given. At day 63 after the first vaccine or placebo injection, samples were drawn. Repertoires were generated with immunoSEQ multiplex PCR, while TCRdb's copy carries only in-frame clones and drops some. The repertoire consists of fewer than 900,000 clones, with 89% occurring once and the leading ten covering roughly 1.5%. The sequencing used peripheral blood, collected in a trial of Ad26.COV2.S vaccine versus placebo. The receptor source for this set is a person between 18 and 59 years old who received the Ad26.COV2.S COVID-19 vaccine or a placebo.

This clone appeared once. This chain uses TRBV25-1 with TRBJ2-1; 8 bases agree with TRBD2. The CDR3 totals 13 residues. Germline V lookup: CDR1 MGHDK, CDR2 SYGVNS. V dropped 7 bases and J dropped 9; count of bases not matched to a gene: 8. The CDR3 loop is CASKIAGSGEQFF. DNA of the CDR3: TGTGCCAGCAAGATAGCGGGGTCTGGTGAGCAGTTCTTC. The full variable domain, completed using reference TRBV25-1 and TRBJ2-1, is EADIYQTPRYLVIGTGKKITLECSQTMGHDKMYWYQQDPGMELHLIHYSYGVNSTEKGDLSSESTVSRIRTEHFPLTLESARPSHTSQYLCASKIAGSGEQFFGPGTRLTVL.

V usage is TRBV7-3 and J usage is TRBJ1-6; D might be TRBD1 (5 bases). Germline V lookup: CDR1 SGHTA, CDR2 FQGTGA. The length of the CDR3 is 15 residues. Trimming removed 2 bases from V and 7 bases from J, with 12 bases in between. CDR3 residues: CASSLYGGQNSPLHF. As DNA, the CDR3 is TGTGCCAGCAGCTTATACGGGGGTCAAAATTCACCCCTCCACTTT.

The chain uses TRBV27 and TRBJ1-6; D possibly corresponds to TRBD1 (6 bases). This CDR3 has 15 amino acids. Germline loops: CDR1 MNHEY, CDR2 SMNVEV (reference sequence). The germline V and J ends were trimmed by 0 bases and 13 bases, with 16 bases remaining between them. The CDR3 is CASSLSPTGGSPLHF. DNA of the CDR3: TGTGCCAGCAGTTTATCCCCGACAGGAGGATCGCCCCTCCACTTT.

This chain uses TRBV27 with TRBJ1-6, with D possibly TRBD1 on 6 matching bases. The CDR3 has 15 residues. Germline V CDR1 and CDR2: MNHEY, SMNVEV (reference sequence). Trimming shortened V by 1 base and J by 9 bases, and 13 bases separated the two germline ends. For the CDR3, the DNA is TGTGCCAGCAGTTTATGGGGGGGCTCTTCTTCACCCCTCCACTTT. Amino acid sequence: CASSLWGGSSSPLHF.

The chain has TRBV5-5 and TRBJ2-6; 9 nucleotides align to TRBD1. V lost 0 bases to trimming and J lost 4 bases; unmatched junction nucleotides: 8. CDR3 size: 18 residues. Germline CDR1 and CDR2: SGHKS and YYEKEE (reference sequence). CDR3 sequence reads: CASSLAPGQGYGANVLTF. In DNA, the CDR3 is TGTGCCAGCAGCTTGGCCCCGGGACAGGGATACGGGGCCAACGTCCTGACTTTC.

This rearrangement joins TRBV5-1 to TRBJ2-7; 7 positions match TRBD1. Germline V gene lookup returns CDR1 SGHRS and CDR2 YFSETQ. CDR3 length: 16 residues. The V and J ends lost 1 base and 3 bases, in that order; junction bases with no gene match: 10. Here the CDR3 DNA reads TGCGCCAGCAGCTTGTCGCTGTCGGGACAGAGCTACGAGCAGTACTTC. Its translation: CASSLSLSGQSYEQYF.

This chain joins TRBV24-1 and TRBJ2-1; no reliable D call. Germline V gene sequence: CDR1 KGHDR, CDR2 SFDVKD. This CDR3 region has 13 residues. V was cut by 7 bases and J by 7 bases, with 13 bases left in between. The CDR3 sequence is CATRAAMGNEQFF. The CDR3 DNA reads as TGTGCCACCAGGGCCGCAATGGGTAATGAGCAGTTCTTC.

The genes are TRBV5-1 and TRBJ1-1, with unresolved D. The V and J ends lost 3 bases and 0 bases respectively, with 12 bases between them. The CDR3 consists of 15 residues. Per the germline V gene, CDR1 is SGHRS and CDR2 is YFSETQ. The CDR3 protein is CASSSEPRLNTEAFF. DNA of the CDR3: TGCGCCAGCAGCTCGGAGCCAAGATTGAACACTGAAGCTTTCTTT.

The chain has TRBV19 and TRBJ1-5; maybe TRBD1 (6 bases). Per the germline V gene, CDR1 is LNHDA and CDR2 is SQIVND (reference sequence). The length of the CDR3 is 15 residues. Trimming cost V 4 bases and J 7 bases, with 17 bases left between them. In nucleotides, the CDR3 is TGTGCCAGTAGTACAATGCAGGGGTCAGGCCAGCCCCAGCATTTT. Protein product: CASSTMQGSGQPQHF. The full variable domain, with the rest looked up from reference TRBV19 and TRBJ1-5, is DGGITQSPKYLFRKEGQNVTLSCEQNLNHDAMYWYRQDPGQGLRLIYYSQIVNDFQKGDIAEGYSVSREKKESFPLTVTSAQKNPTAFYLCASSTMQGSGQPQHFGDGTRLSIL.

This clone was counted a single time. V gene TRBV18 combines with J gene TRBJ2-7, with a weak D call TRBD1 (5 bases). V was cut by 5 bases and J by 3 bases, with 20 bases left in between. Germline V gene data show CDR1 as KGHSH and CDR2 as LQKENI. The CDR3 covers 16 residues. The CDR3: CASSSRQSGQFYEQYF. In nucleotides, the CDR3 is TGTGCCAGCTCATCAAGACAGTCTGGTCAATTCTACGAGCAGTACTTC.

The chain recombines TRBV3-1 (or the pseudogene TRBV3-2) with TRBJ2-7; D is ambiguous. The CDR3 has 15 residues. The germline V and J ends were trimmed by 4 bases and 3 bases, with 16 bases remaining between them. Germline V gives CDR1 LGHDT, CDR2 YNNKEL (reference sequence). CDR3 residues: CASSPQGSSFYEQYF. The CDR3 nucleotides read TGTGCCAGCAGCCCGCAAGGATCGTCGTTCTACGAGCAGTACTTC.

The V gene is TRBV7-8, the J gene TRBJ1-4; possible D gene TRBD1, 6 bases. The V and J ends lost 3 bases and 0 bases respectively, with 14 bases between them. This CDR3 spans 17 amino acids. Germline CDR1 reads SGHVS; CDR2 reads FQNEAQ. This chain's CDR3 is CASSLGRGLTTNEKLFF. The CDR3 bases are TGTGCCAGCAGCTTGGGACGGGGGCTTACAACTAATGAAAAACTGTTTTTT.

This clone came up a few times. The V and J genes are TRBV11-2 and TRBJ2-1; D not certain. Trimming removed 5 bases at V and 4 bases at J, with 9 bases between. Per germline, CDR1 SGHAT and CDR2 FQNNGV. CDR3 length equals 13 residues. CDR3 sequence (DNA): TGTGCCAGCAGCCTCGACCGATACAATGAGCAGTTCTTC. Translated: CASSLDRYNEQFF.

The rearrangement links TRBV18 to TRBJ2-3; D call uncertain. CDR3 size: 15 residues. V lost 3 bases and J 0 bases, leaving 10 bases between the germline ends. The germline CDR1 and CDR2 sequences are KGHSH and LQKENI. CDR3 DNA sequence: TGTGCCAGCTCACCCAGGCAGGAGAGCACAGATACGCAGTATTTT. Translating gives CASSPRQESTDTQYF.

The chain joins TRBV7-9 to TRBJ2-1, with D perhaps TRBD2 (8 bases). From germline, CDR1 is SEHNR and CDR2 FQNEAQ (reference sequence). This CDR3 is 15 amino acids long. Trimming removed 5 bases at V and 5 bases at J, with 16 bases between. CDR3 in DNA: TGTGCCAGCAGCCAGGGACTAGGGGGCCACAATGAGCAGTTCTTC. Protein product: CASSQGLGGHNEQFF.

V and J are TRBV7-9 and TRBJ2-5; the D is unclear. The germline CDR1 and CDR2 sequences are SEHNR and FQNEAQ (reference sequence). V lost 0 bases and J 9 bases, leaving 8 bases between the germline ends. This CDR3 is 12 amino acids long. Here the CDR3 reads CASSLARQPQYF. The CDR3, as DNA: TGTGCCAGCAGCTTAGCGAGGCAGCCCCAGTACTTC. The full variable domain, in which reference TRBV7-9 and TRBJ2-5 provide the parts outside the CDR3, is DTGVSQNPRHKITKRGQNVTFRCDPISEHNRLYWYRQTLGQGPEFLTYFQNEAQLEKSRLLSDRFSAERPKGSFSTLEIQRTEQGDSAMYLCASSLARQPQYFGPGTRLLVL.

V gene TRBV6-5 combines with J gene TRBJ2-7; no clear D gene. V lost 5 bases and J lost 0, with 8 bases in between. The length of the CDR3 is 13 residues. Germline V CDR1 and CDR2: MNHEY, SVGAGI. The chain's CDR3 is CASSRRSSYEQYF. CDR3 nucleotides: TGTGCCAGCAGTCGCCGGAGCTCCTACGAGCAGTACTTC.

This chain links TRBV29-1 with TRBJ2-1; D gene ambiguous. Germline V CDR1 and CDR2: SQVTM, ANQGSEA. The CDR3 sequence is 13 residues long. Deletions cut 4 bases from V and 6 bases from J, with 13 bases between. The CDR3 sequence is CSVAQSMGNEQFF. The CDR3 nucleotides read TGCAGCGTTGCACAGTCGATGGGCAATGAGCAGTTCTTC.

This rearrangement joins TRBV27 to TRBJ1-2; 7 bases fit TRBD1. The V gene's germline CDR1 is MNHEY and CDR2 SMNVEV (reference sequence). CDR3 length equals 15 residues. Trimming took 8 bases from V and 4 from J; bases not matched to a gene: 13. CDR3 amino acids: CASGPDREVIYGYTF. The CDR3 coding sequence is TGTGCCAGCGGTCCAGACAGGGAGGTCATCTATGGCTACACCTTC.

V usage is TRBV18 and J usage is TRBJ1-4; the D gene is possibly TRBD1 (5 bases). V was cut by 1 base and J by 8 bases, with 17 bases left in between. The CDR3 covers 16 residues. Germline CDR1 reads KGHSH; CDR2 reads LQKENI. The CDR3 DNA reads TGTGCCAGCTCACCACGAGAGGCAGGGCCGGGGGAAAAACTGTTTTTT. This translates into CASSPREAGPGEKLFF.

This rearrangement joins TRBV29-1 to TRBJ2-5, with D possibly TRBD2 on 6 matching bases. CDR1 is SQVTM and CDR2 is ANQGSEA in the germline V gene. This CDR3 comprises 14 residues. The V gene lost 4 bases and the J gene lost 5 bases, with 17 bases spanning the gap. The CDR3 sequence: CSVGGLLASETQYF. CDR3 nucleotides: TGCAGCGTTGGGGGTTTACTAGCATCGGAGACCCAGTACTTC.

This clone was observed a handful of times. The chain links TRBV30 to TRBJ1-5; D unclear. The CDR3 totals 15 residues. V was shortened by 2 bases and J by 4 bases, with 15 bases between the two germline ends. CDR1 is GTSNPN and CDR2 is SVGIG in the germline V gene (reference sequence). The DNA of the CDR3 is TGTGCCTGGAGTTTCGGGGTCCTCCCGAATCAGCCCCAGCATTTT. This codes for CAWSFGVLPNQPQHF.

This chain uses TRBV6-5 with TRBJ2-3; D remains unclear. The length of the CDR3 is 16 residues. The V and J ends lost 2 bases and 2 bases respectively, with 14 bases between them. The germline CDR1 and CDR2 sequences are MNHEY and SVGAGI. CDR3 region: CASSYSESGHTDTQYF. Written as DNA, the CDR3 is TGTGCCAGCAGTTACAGCGAGTCTGGGCACACAGATACGCAGTATTTT.

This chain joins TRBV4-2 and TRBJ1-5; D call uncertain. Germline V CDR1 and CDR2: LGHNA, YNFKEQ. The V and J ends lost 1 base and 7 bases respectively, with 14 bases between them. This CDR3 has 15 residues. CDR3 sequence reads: CASSQVLREQQPQHF. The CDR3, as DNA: TGTGCCAGCAGCCAAGTTCTAAGGGAACAACAGCCCCAGCATTTT.

In DNA, the CDR3 is TGTGCCAGCAGCTTGGGACAGGGGGCTGAGTTGGGAGAGACCCAGTACTTC. Translation: CASSLGQGAELGETQYF. V gene TRBV5-4 combines with J gene TRBJ2-5; 10 nucleotides line up with TRBD1. V dropped 0 bases and J dropped 4; count of bases not matched to a gene: 9. CDR1 is SGHNT and CDR2 is YYREEE in the germline V gene (reference sequence). The CDR3 length is 17 residues.

The CDR3 spells CATSRQQGALGELFF. Here the CDR3 DNA reads TGTGCCACCAGCAGACAACAGGGGGCGCTCGGGGAGCTGTTTTTT. The chain carries TRBV15 and TRBJ2-2, with 9 nucleotides matching TRBD1. Germline values: CDR1 LNHNV, CDR2 YYDKDF (reference sequence). This CDR3 is 15 amino acids long. V lost 2 bases and J lost 7; bases outside the gene matches: 5.